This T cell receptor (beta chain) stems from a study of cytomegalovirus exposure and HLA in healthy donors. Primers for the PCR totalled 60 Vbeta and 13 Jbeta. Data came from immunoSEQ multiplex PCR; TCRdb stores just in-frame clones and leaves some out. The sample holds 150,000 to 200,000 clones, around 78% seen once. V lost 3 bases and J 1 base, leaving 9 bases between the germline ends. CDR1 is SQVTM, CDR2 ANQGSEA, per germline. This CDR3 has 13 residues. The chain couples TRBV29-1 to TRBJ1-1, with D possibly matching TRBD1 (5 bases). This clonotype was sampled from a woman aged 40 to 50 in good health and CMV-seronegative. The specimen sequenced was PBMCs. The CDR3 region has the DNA TGCAGCGTTGATCTGGGGGGGAACACTGAAGCTTTCTTT. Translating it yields CSVDLGGNTEAFF.